A single sample gave rise to the 10 T cell receptor beta chains below, sequenced in a study of CD8 T cells in ankylosing spondylitis. One entry per CDR3 protein, called by TCRdb with MiXCR from the 5' RACE reads. The data show 35,000 to 50,000 distinct CDR3 sequences, with approximately 10% seen just once and more than 1.3% held by the top ten. The sequencing sample was made of blood, either unsorted or a sorted T cell fraction (not recorded which). Every receptor here comes from a male donor with ankylosing spondylitis or in good health (not recorded which).

Worth noting for this clonotype: This sequence may be a read error, since a much larger clone differs from it by one base. V gene TRBV5-1 combines with J gene TRBJ2-5; TRBD2 aligns across 7 bases. The germline V gene has CDR1 SGHRS and CDR2 YFSETQ. With 7 bases clipped from V and 7 bases from J, the junction kept 13 bases outside the gene matches. The CDR3 sequence is 14 residues long. The CDR3 DNA is TGCGCCAGCCGAGTGACTGGGACTAAAGGGACCCAGTACTTC. Translation: CASRVTGTKGTQYF.

This clonotype was observed at least ten times. The chain has TRBV12-3 or TRBV12-4 and TRBJ2-2, with 10 positions matching TRBD1. V was clipped by 5 bases and J by 2 bases; unmatched bases: 2. This CDR3 spans 15 amino acids. The CDR3 is CASSRQGANTGELFF. DNA of the CDR3: TGTGCCAGCAGTAGACAGGGGGCTAACACCGGGGAGCTGTTTTTT.

This clonotype came up many times. The chain has TRBV7-2 and TRBJ2-7; D remains ambiguous. This CDR3 is 15 amino acids long. The germline V gene encodes CDR1 SGHTA and CDR2 FQGNSA. V lost 5 bases and J lost 1, with 15 bases in between. CDR3 sequence: CASSPFAVKSYEQYF. The CDR3 DNA reads as TGTGCCAGCAGCCCCTTCGCCGTTAAGTCCTACGAGCAGTACTTC.

With respect to this clonotype: At one end, the junction sequence differs from germline, possibly due to a read error. V gene TRBV3-1 combines with J gene TRBJ2-1; D is unresolved. From germline, CDR1 is LGHDT and CDR2 YNNKEL (reference sequence). The CDR3 runs to 15 residues. The CDR3 spells CACSQGPVMYHEQFF. The CDR3 DNA follows: TGTGCCTGCAGCCAAGGTCCGGTCATGTACCATGAGCAGTTCTTC.

The table lists this clonotype with many counts. This sequence joins TRBV4-2 and TRBJ1-1; tentatively, D is TRBD1 (6 bases). CDR1 LGHNA and CDR2 YNFKEQ come from the germline V gene. Trimming cost V 4 bases and J 0 bases, with 9 bases left between them. The CDR3 is 14 amino acids. CDR3 sequence: CASSLGTLNTEAFF. CDR3 DNA: TGTGCCAGCAGCCTCGGGACACTGAACACTGAAGCTTTCTTT.

This clonotype was found many times. The V and J genes are TRBV3-1 and TRBJ2-4, with 8 bases aligning to TRBD2. Germline-derived CDR1 and CDR2 are LGHDT and YNNKEL (reference sequence). Trimming took 2 bases from V and 8 from J; bases not matched to a gene: 2. This CDR3 region has 13 residues. CDR3 nucleotide sequence: TGTGCCAGCAGCCAACGGGGACTAGACATTCAGTACTTC. It specifies CASSQRGLDIQYF.

This clonotype was seen ten or more times. The chain uses TRBV29-1 and TRBJ1-1; D not resolved. The CDR3 is made up of 11 amino acids. The germline V gene encodes CDR1 SQVTM and CDR2 ANQGSEA. V dropped 3 bases and J dropped 5 bases, with 7 bases sitting between them. The CDR3: CSVDRKTEAFF. The CDR3 bases are TGCAGCGTTGACCGGAAAACTGAAGCTTTCTTT.

In this sample, this clonotype turned up a few times. The germline gene is not matched at one end of the junction; a read error may be the cause. V is TRBV20-1 and J is TRBJ2-7, with D unclear. CDR3 length: 12 amino acids. Germline V gives CDR1 DFQATT, CDR2 SNEGSKA (reference sequence). CDR3 DNA sequence: TGCAGTCCTAGGACGTTCTCCTACGAGCAGTACTTC. This codes for CSPRTFSYEQYF.

Worth noting for this clonotype: This may stem from a read error, because a much larger clone lies one nucleotide away. The chain links TRBV7-8 to TRBJ2-5; 9 bases fit TRBD1. Trimming removed 10 bases from V and 0 bases from J; junction bases left unmatched: 9. Looked up from germline, CDR1 is SGHVS and CDR2 is FQNEAQ. The CDR3 extends over 15 amino acids. CDR3 in DNA: TGTGCCACAACATTCGGGACAGGGTACCAAGAGACCCAGTACTTC. Its protein product is CATTFGTGYQETQYF.

The sample holds many counts of this clonotype. This sequence joins TRBV10-3 and TRBJ1-1; D not certain. This CDR3 has 13 amino acids. Germline V CDR1 and CDR2: ENHRY, SYGVKD. The V gene lost 3 bases and the J gene lost 0 bases, with 5 bases spanning the gap. The CDR3 DNA reads as TGTGCCATCAGTGAAATCTTGAACACTGAAGCTTTCTTT. As protein: CAISEILNTEAFF.